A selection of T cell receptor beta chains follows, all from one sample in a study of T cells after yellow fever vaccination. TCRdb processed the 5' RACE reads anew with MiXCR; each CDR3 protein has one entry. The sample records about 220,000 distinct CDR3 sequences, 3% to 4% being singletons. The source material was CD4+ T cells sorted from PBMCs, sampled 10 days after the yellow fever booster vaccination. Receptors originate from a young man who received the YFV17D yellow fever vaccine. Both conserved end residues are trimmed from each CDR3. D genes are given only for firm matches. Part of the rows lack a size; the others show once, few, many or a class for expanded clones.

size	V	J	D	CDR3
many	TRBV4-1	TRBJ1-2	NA	ASSQRPDYGYT
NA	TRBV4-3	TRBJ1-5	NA	ASSREHRSSGNQPQH
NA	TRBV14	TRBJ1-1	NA	ASSQATANTEAF
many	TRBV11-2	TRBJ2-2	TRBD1	ASSSFRDRGRTGELF
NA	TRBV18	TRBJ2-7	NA	ASSPLDSSEQY
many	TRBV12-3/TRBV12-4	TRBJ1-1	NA	ASQGRLNTEAF
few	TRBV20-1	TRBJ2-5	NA	SARDRLASETQY
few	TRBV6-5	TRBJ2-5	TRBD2	ASSYATSGAKGTQY
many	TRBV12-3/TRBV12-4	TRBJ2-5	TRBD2	ASTRGLAGGTQY
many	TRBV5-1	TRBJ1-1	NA	ASSSQPGNTEAF
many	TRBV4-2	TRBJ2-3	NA	ASSRFPGTDTQY
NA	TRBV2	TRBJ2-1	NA	ASMTTGLTEQF
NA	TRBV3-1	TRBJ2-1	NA	ASIRGYEQF
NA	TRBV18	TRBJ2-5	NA	ASSPRTNQETQY
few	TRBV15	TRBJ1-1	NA	ATSRADARNTEAF
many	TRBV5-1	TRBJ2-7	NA	ASSLVRGYEQY
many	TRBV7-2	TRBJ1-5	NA	ASSFFGGYNQPQH
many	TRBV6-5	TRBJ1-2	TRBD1	ASSTTGTGEGPYT
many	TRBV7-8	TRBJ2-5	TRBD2	ASSLVWRGAQETQY
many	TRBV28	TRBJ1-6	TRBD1	ASSRPGQRGCH
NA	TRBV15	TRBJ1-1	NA	ATSSRQVSGAEAF
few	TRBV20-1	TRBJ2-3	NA	SATLTPVGDTQY
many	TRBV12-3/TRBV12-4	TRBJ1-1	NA	ASSLQQNTEAF
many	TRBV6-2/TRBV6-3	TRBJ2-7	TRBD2	ASSYGGGPNEQY
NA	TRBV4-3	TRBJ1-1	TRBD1	ASSQELDRVNTEAF
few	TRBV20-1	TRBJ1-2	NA	SASRGEGYT
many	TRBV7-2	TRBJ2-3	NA	ASTQGWPFPDTQY
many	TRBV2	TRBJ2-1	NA	ASIPSSYNEQF
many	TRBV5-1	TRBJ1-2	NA	ASPHGYT
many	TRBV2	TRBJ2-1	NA	ASSSGPPPNNEQF
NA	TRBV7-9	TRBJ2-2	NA	ASSHGQGIGELF
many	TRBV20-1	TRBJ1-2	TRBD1	CRGQDNYGYT
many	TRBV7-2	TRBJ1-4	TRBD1	ASSWDRLNEKLF
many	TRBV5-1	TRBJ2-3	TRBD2	ASSFSVGGGDTQY
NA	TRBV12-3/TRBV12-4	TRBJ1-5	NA	ASSLGGLAQPQH
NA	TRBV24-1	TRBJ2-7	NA	ATSELPEDGVYEQY
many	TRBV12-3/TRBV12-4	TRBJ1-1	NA	ASSLGPITEAF
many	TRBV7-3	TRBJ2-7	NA	ASSFSQGYEQY
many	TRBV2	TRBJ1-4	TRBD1	ASSDGTGEKLF
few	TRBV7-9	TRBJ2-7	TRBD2	ASSSLFGSGGGLGSYEQY
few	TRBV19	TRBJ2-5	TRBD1	ASTPTGKETQY
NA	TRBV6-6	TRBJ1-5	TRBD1	ASSKPPGQTNQPQH
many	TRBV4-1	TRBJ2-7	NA	ASSRTFIYEQY
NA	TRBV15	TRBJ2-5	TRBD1	ATSRVYRDSGQETQY
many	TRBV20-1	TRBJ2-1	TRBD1	SARIRDRGRFFSYNEQF
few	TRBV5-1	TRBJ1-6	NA	ASSLMGGDDNSPLH
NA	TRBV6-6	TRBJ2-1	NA	ASARTTGDEQF
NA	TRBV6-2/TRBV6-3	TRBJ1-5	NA	ASSYFGGEGPQH
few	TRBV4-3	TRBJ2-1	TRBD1	ASSQDGTGGGEQF
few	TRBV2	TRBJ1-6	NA	ASSVTEWGVH
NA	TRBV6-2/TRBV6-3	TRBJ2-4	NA	ASRPLAKNIQY
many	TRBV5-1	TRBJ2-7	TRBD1	ASSNTRDRGPYEQY
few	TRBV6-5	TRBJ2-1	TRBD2	ASSRIAGSGGEQF
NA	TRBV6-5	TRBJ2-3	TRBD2	ASQITSRGVSTDTQY